One sample yielded the 22 T cell receptor beta chains listed below, sequenced in a study of technical replicates of blood from a few donors. Libraries were prepared by immunoSEQ multiplex PCR; TCRdb keeps only in-frame clonotypes and omits some of them. The sample lists fewer than 80,000 clones, about 86% occurring once. Sequencing was carried out using PBMCs. All receptors derive from a human donor in good health. Some clones in this sample may be carry-over from other donors' samples.

DNA for the CDR3: TGTGCCAGCAGCAAAGACTTGTTACAAGAGACCCAGTACTTC. Protein product: CASSKDLLQETQYF. The V call is TRBV7-9, the J call TRBJ2-5; no clear D. The length of the CDR3 is 14 residues. The V gene's germline CDR1 is SEHNR and CDR2 FQNEAQ (reference sequence). V gave up 5 bases and J gave up 2 bases, with 12 bases separating them.

The V and J genes are TRBV19 and TRBJ1-6; the match to TRBD1 covers 8 bases. CDR1 is LNHDA and CDR2 is SQIVND in the germline V gene (reference sequence). Trimming at V came to 3 bases and at J to 14 bases, leaving 12 bases not matched to a gene. The CDR3 has 15 amino acids. CDR3 nucleotide sequence: TGTGCCAGTAGTATTACCCCAGGGGGCAGGATTTCCCTCCACTTT. As protein: CASSITPGGRISLHF.

This chain links TRBV6-5 with TRBJ2-7; D is uncertain. Germline CDR1 MNHEY, CDR2 SVGAGI. This CDR3 contains 13 residues. Trimming left V 7 bases short and J 4 bases short, with 14 bases between. CDR3 protein: CASTKSPRYEQYF. The CDR3 DNA reads as TGTGCCAGCACCAAGTCGCCTCGGTACGAGCAGTACTTC.

V gene TRBV5-1 combines with J gene TRBJ2-7; TRBD1 is a possible D gene (6 bases). The germline V gene encodes CDR1 SGHRS and CDR2 YFSETQ. Trimming removed 3 bases from V and 3 bases from J, with 13 bases in between. There are 14 residues in the CDR3. For the CDR3, the DNA is TGCGCCAGCAGCTCGGGACAAGGCTACTACGAGCAGTACTTC. It codes for CASSSGQGYYEQYF.

This rearrangement joins TRBV4-1 to TRBJ2-5; D gene uncertain. In germline, CDR1 is MGHRA, CDR2 YSYEKL. V was pared by 1 base and J by 1 base, with 13 bases between. This CDR3 is 16 amino acids long. The CDR3 reads CASSQVLTYSQETQYF. The CDR3 nucleotides are TGCGCCAGCAGCCAAGTACTGACATACTCCCAAGAGACCCAGTACTTC.

In this sample, this clone turned up a few times. The chain links TRBV23-1 to TRBJ1-3, with 8 bases lining up with TRBD1. TRBV23-1 is sorted into the ORF group, with uncertain function. J was trimmed by 4 bases and V by 2 bases; bases with no gene match: 7. The CDR3 is 16 amino acids. The CDR3 nucleotides read TGCGCCAGCAGTCAACGGGACAGGAGTACGGGAAACACCATATATTTT. It translates to CASSQRDRSTGNTIYF.

The chain carries TRBV2 and TRBJ2-4; TRBD1 aligns across 8 bases. Germline values: CDR1 SNHLY, CDR2 FYNNEI. The junction had 5 bases not matched to a gene; V was cut back by 6 bases and J by 4 bases. The CDR3 runs to 14 residues. The CDR3 is CASSERTGKNIQYF. The CDR3 DNA follows: TGTGCCAGCAGCGAAAGGACAGGGAAAAACATTCAGTACTTC. The full variable domain, with the rest looked up from reference TRBV2 and TRBJ2-4, is EPEVTQTPSHQVTQMGQEVILRCVPISNHLYFYWYRQILGQKVEFLVSFYNNEISEKSEIFDDQFSVERPDGSNFTLKIRSTKLEDSAMYFCASSERTGKNIQYFGAGTRLSVL.

About this clone itself: The junction departs from germline at one end; a sequencing error may be responsible. The chain couples TRBV7-7 to TRBJ2-1; TRBD2 matches at 7 bases. Germline-derived CDR1 and CDR2 are SSHAT and FNYEAQ (reference sequence). The CDR3 consists of 14 residues. This chain's CDR3 is CASSPGTTYNEQFF. In DNA form, the CDR3 reads TGTGCTAGCAGCCCAGGGACTACCTACAATGAGCAGTTCTTC.

This clone came up a few times. The rearrangement uses TRBV9 and TRBJ1-6; D gene ambiguous. This CDR3 region has 13 residues. Germline V CDR1 and CDR2: SGDLS, YYNGEE. V lost 0 bases and J lost 10, with 8 bases in between. The CDR3 DNA reads TGTGCCAGCAGCGTAGGGGAGACGTCACCCCTCCACTTT. Amino acids: CASSVGETSPLHF.

This rearrangement joins TRBV7-8 to TRBJ1-1; TRBD1 agrees at 9 bases. Losses at the gene ends were 1 base for V and 6 bases for J; bases not matched to a gene: 6. The CDR3 runs to 15 residues. Germline lookup yields CDR1 SGHVS and CDR2 FQNEAQ. CDR3 amino acids: CASSLVDRGFPEAFF. CDR3 nucleotide sequence: TGTGCCAGCAGCTTAGTGGACAGGGGATTCCCTGAAGCTTTCTTT.

V and J are TRBV5-4 and TRBJ2-7, with 13 bases lining up with TRBD2. The V gene's germline CDR1 is SGHNT and CDR2 YYREEE (reference sequence). The trim removed 4 bases at V and 3 bases at J, leaving 10 bases unmatched. The CDR3 consists of 17 residues. In DNA form, the CDR3 reads TGTGCCAGCAGCCCCCCGGGGACTAGCGGGAACTACTACGAGCAGTACTTC. It is translated as CASSPPGTSGNYYEQYF.

This clone appeared once. This chain links TRBV6-1 with TRBJ1-4; D is perhaps TRBD1 (5 bases). The V gene lost 5 bases and the J gene lost 2 bases, with 12 bases spanning the gap. Germline-derived CDR1 and CDR2 are MNHNS and SASEGT. This CDR3 contains 15 residues. CDR3 sequence reads: CASSNGGWTNEKLFF. The CDR3 nucleotides read TGTGCCAGCAGTAACGGGGGTTGGACTAATGAAAAACTGTTTTTT.

The chain employs TRBV30 and TRBJ2-7; 9 nucleotides line up with TRBD2. J lost 2 bases, V lost 7 bases, and 3 bases had no gene match. Germline V gives CDR1 GTSNPN, CDR2 SVGIG (reference sequence). The CDR3 loop spans 12 amino acids. The CDR3 here is CAFRTSAYEQYF. The CDR3 DNA follows: TGTGCCTTCAGGACTAGCGCCTACGAGCAGTACTTC.

This clone has a handful of counts. The J gene is TRBJ2-7, the V gene TRBV29-1, with a tentative D call TRBD1 (6 bases). The V gene lost 4 bases and the J gene lost 6 bases, with 10 bases spanning the gap. Per germline, CDR1 SQVTM and CDR2 ANQGSEA. This CDR3 region has 11 residues. The CDR3 DNA reads TGCAGCGTTGCCCAGGGGACCGAGCAGTACTTC. Protein sequence: CSVAQGTEQYF.

The chain employs TRBV7-9 and TRBJ1-1, with 7 bases that match TRBD1. CDR3 size: 13 residues. With V trimmed by 2 bases and J by 5 bases, 2 bases remained unmatched. CDR1 and CDR2 from the germline V gene are SEHNR and FQNEAQ (reference sequence). The CDR3 DNA reads TGTGCCAGCAGCTTAAGGGGGCCAACTGAAGCTTTCTTT. Residues: CASSLRGPTEAFF.

The V call is TRBV10-3, the J call TRBJ1-3; TRBD1 aligns across 8 bases. Losses at the gene ends were 0 bases for V and 0 bases for J; bases not matched to a gene: 10. This CDR3 is built from 19 residues. Germline V gives CDR1 ENHRY, CDR2 SYGVKD. CDR3 sequence: CAISESTGAPLLSGNTIYF. CDR3 DNA: TGTGCCATCAGTGAGTCGACAGGGGCTCCTCTACTCTCTGGAAACACCATATATTTT.

The chain carries TRBV6-4 and TRBJ1-5, with 8 bases matching TRBD1. Germline CDR1 MRHNA, CDR2 SNTAGT. CDR3 length: 15 residues. Trimming took 6 bases from V and 5 from J; bases not matched to a gene: 9. The CDR3: CASRYPGQDDQPQHF. The CDR3 DNA is TGTGCCAGCAGGTATCCGGGACAGGACGATCAGCCCCAGCATTTT.

The chain employs TRBV19 and TRBJ1-5; possible D gene TRBD1, 5 bases. Germline V CDR1 and CDR2: LNHDA, SQIVND (reference sequence). The CDR3 covers 14 residues. V gave up 6 bases and J gave up 1 base, with 10 bases separating them. Here the CDR3 reads CASRREGSNQPQHF. The CDR3 DNA reads TGTGCCAGTAGAAGGGAGGGGAGCAATCAGCCCCAGCATTTT.

The chain carries TRBV2 and TRBJ2-5, with 7 bases fitting TRBD1. CDR3 length: 12 residues. Germline V gene lookup returns CDR1 SNHLY and CDR2 FYNNEI. V lost 7 bases and J lost 5; bases outside the gene matches: 4. As DNA, the CDR3 is TGTGCCAGCACGACAGGGTATGAGACCCAGTACTTC. This encodes CASTTGYETQYF.

A note on this clone: A junction end diverges from the germline sequence, so it may reflect a read error. CDR3: CASSGTPYNEQFF. DNA of the CDR3: TGTGCCAGTTCCGGGACACCCTATAATGAGCAGTTCTTC. The genes are TRBV19 and TRBJ2-1; tentative D call: TRBD1 (6 bases). This CDR3 has 13 amino acids. The V gene's germline CDR1 is LNHDA and CDR2 SQIVND (reference sequence).

The J gene is TRBJ2-7, the V gene TRBV5-6; possibly TRBD2 for D (6 bases). This CDR3 comprises 13 residues. Trimming shortened V by 0 bases and J by 6 bases, and 10 bases separated the two germline ends. Germline CDR1 and CDR2: SGHDT and YYEEEE. Written as DNA, the CDR3 is TGTGCCAGCAGCTTGGGTATTAGCGGCGAGCAGTACTTC. Translation gives CASSLGISGEQYF.

This chain links TRBV10-3 with TRBJ1-1; 8 bases line up with TRBD1. The CDR3 contains 14 residues. Germline loops: CDR1 ENHRY, CDR2 SYGVKD. With 11 bases clipped from V and 4 bases from J, the junction kept 12 bases outside the gene matches. The CDR3 is CAALPQGGGTEAFF. DNA of the CDR3: TGTGCCGCGCTACCACAGGGGGGAGGCACTGAAGCTTTCTTT.